This TCR beta chain is drawn from a study of T cell clones after liver transplantation. Study information: Samples came from ITN030ST, which attempted immunosuppression withdrawal within 2 years of liver transplantation. A pre-transplant mixed lymphocyte reaction with TCRbeta sequencing defined graft-donor-reactive clones followed in post-transplant blood. Study-wide results and limits: Rather than being deleted, graft donor-reactive T cells may have moved into the graft.

Germline V CDR1 and CDR2: SGHTA, FQGNSA. The CDR3 totals 15 residues. V dropped 0 bases and J dropped 6; count of bases not matched to a gene: 4. Generated by immunoSEQ multiplex PCR, the TCRdb table keeps only in-frame clones and is missing some. Of 50,000 to 70,000 clones detected, less than 85% appear once; the ten largest clones hold about 2.7%. On this clone itself: The antigen is not known.

The chain couples TRBV7-2 to TRBJ2-1; 8 bases map to TRBD1. The source material was CD4+ T cells from blood, sampled at the roughly 15-month timepoint. The sequence was obtained from a human patient who received a liver transplant. The T cells may partly be graft donor cells. CDR3 bases: TGTGCCAGCAGCTTAGCCCCCGGACAGGGCAATGAGCAGTTCTTC. Residues: CASSLAPGQGNEQFF.